This T cell receptor (beta chain) appears in the sequencing data of a study of blood T cells in healthy people across ages. At the level of the study: Capturing about one barcoded beta molecule per two T cells was achieved by template switching.

Next came a second PCR, run for about 6 to 12 cycles, which used a sample-barcoded 5' primer along with a J-beta primer mix. TCRdb recomputed calls from the 5' RACE reads with MiXCR, one row per CDR3 protein. Of 1.6 million or so distinct CDR3 sequences in the sample, around 35% were seen once. Between the trimmed V and J ends, which lost 4 bases and 8 bases, there was a span of 14 bases. This CDR3 is built from 14 residues. The sequence was obtained from a woman aged 25 to 39 in good health. V usage is TRBV12-3 or TRBV12-4 and J usage is TRBJ1-4; a possible D gene is TRBD1 (5 bases). Source material: blood. In DNA, the CDR3 is TGTGCCAGCAGTTCCCGTACCCGGGGGGAAAAACTGTTTTTT. This codes for CASSSRTRGEKLFF.